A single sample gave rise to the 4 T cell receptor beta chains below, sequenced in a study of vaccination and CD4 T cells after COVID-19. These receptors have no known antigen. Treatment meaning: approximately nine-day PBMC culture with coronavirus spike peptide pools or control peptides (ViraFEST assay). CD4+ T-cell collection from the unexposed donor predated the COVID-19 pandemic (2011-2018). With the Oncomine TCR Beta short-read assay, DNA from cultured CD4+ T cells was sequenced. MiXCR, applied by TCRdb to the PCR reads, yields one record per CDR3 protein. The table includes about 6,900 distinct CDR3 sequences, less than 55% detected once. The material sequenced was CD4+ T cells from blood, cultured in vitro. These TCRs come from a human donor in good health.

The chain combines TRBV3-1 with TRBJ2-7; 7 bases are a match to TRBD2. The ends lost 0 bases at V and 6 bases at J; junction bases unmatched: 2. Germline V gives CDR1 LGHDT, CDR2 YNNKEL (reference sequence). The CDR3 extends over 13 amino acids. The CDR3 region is CASSQDPGGEQYF. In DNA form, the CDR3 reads TGTGCCAGCAGCCAAGATCCGGGGGGCGAGCAGTACTTC.

CDR3 protein: CASSSLSGQVETQYF. CDR3 DNA: TGTGCCAGCAGTTCTCTGAGCGGGCAGGTGGAGACCCAGTACTTC. The chain employs TRBV6-5 and TRBJ2-5, with D tentatively TRBD2 (6 bases). Trimming stripped 4 bases from V and 5 bases from J, with 17 bases between. The CDR3 is 15 residues long. Germline CDR1 is MNHEY and CDR2 is SVGAGI.

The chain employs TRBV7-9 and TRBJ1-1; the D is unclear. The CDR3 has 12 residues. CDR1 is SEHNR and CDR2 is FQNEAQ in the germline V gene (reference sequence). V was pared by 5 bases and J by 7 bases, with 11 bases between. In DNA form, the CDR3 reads TGTGCCAGCAGCCGGATTAGTGATGAAGCTTTCTTT. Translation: CASSRISDEAFF. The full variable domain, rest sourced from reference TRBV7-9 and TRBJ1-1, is DTGVSQNPRHKITKRGQNVTFRCDPISEHNRLYWYRQTLGQGPEFLTYFQNEAQLEKSRLLSDRFSAERPKGSFSTLEIQRTEQGDSAMYLCASSRISDEAFFGQGTRLTVV.

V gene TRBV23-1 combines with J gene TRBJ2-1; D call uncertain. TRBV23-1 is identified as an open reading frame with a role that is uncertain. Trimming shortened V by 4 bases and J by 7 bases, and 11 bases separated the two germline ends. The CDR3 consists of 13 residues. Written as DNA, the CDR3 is TGCGCCAGCAGTCCTCCAAAGGTAAATGAGCAGTTCTTC. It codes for CASSPPKVNEQFF.